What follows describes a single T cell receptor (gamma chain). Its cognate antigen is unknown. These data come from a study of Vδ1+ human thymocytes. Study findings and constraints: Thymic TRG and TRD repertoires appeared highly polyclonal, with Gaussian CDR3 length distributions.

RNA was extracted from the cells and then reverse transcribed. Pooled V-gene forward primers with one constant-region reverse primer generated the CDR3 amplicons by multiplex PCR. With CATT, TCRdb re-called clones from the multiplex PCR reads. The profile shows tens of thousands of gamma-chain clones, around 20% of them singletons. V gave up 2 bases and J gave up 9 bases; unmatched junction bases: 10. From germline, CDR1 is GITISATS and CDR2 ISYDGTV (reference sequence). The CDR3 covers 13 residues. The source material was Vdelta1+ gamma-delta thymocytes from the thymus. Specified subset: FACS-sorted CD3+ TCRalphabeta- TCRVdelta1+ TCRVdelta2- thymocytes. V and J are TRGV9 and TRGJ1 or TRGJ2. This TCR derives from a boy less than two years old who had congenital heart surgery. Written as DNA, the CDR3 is TGTGCCTTGTGGGAGGCCCCAGCGGGTAAGAAACTCTTT. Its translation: CALWEAPAGKKLF.